Listed here are 28 T cell receptor beta chains from one sample, sequenced in a study of T-cell memory formation after mild COVID-19. MiXCR, applied by TCRdb to the 5' RACE reads, yields one record per CDR3 protein. The table has tens of thousands of distinct CDR3 sequences, more than 8% seen once. The sample consisted of PBMCs or a T cell subset sorted from them (not recorded which). The receptors derive from a young man who had mild COVID-19 (a few samples of this study predate the infection). Cell type and time point are not known.

This clonotype has more than one count but fewer than ten. The chain has TRBV6-6 and TRBJ1-6, with 8 bases identical to TRBD1. Germline V gene lookup returns CDR1 MNHNY and CDR2 SVGAGI (reference sequence). The CDR3 totals 15 residues. V lost 2 bases, J lost 8 bases, and 5 bases stayed unmatched. CDR3 in amino acids: CASSYGQGGDSPLHF. CDR3 DNA sequence: TGTGCCAGCAGTTACGGACAGGGCGGGGATTCACCCCTCCACTTT.

This clonotype was counted at least ten times. This chain joins TRBV29-1 and TRBJ2-3; D possibly corresponds to TRBD1 (5 bases). Trimming left V 6 bases short and J 2 bases short, with 15 bases between. Germline V lookup: CDR1 SQVTM, CDR2 ANQGSEA. This CDR3 has 14 amino acids. The CDR3, as DNA: TGCAGCGTAGGGGCCCTTAGGTCCACAGATACGCAGTATTTT. Translation gives CSVGALRSTDTQYF.

This clonotype is medium-sized by share. The chain employs TRBV7-9 and TRBJ2-1, with D uncertain. The CDR3 contains 12 residues. The V gene lost 1 base and the J gene lost 5 bases, with 3 bases spanning the gap. CDR1 and CDR2 from the germline V gene are SEHNR and FQNEAQ (reference sequence). The DNA for the CDR3 is TGTGCCAGCAGCTTAGATCACAATGAGCAGTTCTTC. Translation gives CASSLDHNEQFF. Full variable domain (rest looked up from reference TRBV7-9 and TRBJ2-1): DTGVSQNPRHKITKRGQNVTFRCDPISEHNRLYWYRQTLGQGPEFLTYFQNEAQLEKSRLLSDRFSAERPKGSFSTLEIQRTEQGDSAMYLCASSLDHNEQFFGPGTRLTVL.

The rearrangement uses TRBV7-8 and TRBJ2-5, with 11 positions matching TRBD2. V lost 5 bases to trimming and J lost 4 bases; unmatched junction nucleotides: 12. Germline CDR1 reads SGHVS; CDR2 reads FQNEAQ. CDR3 length: 17 residues. CDR3 sequence (DNA): TGTGCCAGCAGCCCAGCGGGCCTAGCGGGGGGATTAGAGACCCAGTACTTC. Translation gives CASSPAGLAGGLETQYF.

This clonotype turned up a few times. The V gene is TRBV29-1, the J gene TRBJ2-1, with 12 nucleotides matching TRBD2. Trimming at V came to 7 bases and at J to 4 bases, leaving 11 bases not matched to a gene. This CDR3 has 16 amino acids. CDR1 and CDR2 (germline): SQVTM, ANQGSEA. The CDR3 bases are TGCAGCGCCCAGAGACGGACTAGCGGGGCGTACAATGAGCAGTTCTTC. It yields the protein CSAQRRTSGAYNEQFF.

This clonotype was seen only a few times. The rearrangement uses TRBV7-2 and TRBJ2-5, with 11 bases aligning to TRBD2. Germline lookup yields CDR1 SGHTA and CDR2 FQGNSA. Unmatched junction bases numbered 6, after V lost 2 bases and J lost 1 base. The CDR3 is 17 residues long. This chain's CDR3 is CASSLSHSGGAQETQYF. As DNA, the CDR3 is TGTGCCAGCAGCTTATCCCATAGCGGGGGGGCCCAAGAGACCCAGTACTTC.

This clonotype has just a few counts. This chain uses TRBV5-1 with TRBJ1-1, with 8 bases aligning to TRBD1. V was pared by 4 bases and J by 4 bases, with 9 bases of the junction left unmatched. The germline gives CDR1 SGHRS, CDR2 YFSETQ. CDR3 size: 15 residues. CDR3 residues: CASSPPGQGPTEAFF. DNA for the CDR3: TGCGCCAGCAGCCCCCCCGGACAGGGTCCCACTGAAGCTTTCTTT.

This clonotype turned up a few times. The gene calls are TRBV12-3 or TRBV12-4 and TRBJ2-7, with 8 bases lining up with TRBD2. CDR3 size: 15 residues. V shed 2 bases and J 2 bases; nucleotides not matched to a gene: 5. The CDR3 reads CASSLSGTRTYEQYF. CDR3 sequence (DNA): TGTGCCAGCAGTTTATCCGGGACTAGGACCTACGAGCAGTACTTC.

Points on this clonotype: This clone may be a read error of a much larger clone one base away. This chain connects TRBV4-1 to TRBJ2-3; D unresolved. Germline V gene sequence: CDR1 MGHRA, CDR2 YSYEKL. The CDR3 has 16 amino acids. The CDR3 DNA reads as TGCGCCAGCTGCCAAGATCCCGGGTGGCCCACAGATACGCAGTATTTT. It specifies CASCQDPGWPTDTQYF.

V gene TRBV5-1 combines with J gene TRBJ2-1, with 8 bases identical to TRBD1. The V segment lost 3 bases and the J segment 6 bases; nucleotides outside the gene matches: 5. The CDR3 is 14 amino acids. From germline, CDR1 is SGHRS and CDR2 YFSETQ. For the CDR3, the DNA is TGCGCCAGCAGCTGGTGGACAGGGAGCAATGAGCAGTTCTTC. Encoded protein: CASSWWTGSNEQFF.

The CDR3 here is CASSRTGAWNEQFF. The CDR3 nucleotides read TGCGCCAGCAGCCGGACAGGGGCTTGGAATGAGCAGTTCTTC. The rearrangement links TRBV5-1 to TRBJ2-1; 9 bases are shared with TRBD1. CDR3 length: 14 residues. CDR1 and CDR2 from the germline V gene are SGHRS and YFSETQ. V shed 4 bases, J shed 7 bases, and the junction held 6 bases outside the gene matches.

This clonotype was seen only a few times. The chain is built from TRBV12-3 or TRBV12-4 and TRBJ1-1, with D tentatively TRBD1 (5 bases). This CDR3 has 13 amino acids. The V end lost 1 base, the J end lost 8 bases, and 11 bases lay between the germline ends. As DNA, the CDR3 is TGTGCCAGCAGTTTAGTGGTGGGGGGGGAAGCTTTCTTT. Its translation is CASSLVVGGEAFF.

This clonotype was picked up a small number of times. This chain joins TRBV7-9 and TRBJ2-3, with D possibly matching TRBD1 (6 bases). The germline V gene has CDR1 SEHNR and CDR2 FQNEAQ (reference sequence). CDR3 length: 14 amino acids. V was trimmed by 5 bases and J by 2 bases, leaving 11 bases between them. For the CDR3, the DNA is TGTGCCAGCAGCGCCGGGACAAACACAGATACGCAGTATTTT. Translating gives CASSAGTNTDTQYF.

This clonotype has at least ten counts. V gene TRBV4-3 combines with J gene TRBJ1-6; no clear D. V was cut by 1 base and J by 5 bases, with 3 bases left in between. The CDR3 sequence is 13 residues long. Germline loops: CDR1 LGHNA, CDR2 YSLEER. CDR3 amino acids: CASSQVNNSPLHF. CDR3 bases: TGCGCCAGCAGCCAAGTAAATAATTCACCCCTCCACTTT.

This sequence joins TRBV4-2 and TRBJ2-5, with 9 bases identical to TRBD2. CDR3 size: 17 residues. Germline CDR1 reads LGHNA; CDR2 reads YNFKEQ. V shed 4 bases and J 1 base; nucleotides not matched to a gene: 10. The CDR3 region is CASSRASGDLAQETQYF. The DNA of the CDR3 is TGTGCCAGCAGCCGGGCTAGCGGGGATTTAGCCCAAGAGACCCAGTACTTC.

This chain uses TRBV15 with TRBJ2-1, with TRBD2 matching over 7 bases. The V gene end was trimmed by 0 bases and the J gene end by 5 bases; junction bases not matched to a gene: 7. The CDR3 sequence is 16 residues long. The germline CDR1 and CDR2 sequences are LNHNV and YYDKDF (reference sequence). The CDR3, as DNA: TGTGCCACCAGCAGAGACGGCGCTAGCGGAGACAATGAGCAGTTCTTC. Translating gives CATSRDGASGDNEQFF. Drawing the rest from reference TRBV15 and TRBJ2-1, the complete variable domain is DAMVIQNPRYQVTQFGKPVTLSCSQTLNHNVMYWYQQKSSQAPKLLFHYYDKDFNNEADTPDNFQSRRPNTSFCFLDIRSPGLGDTAMYLCATSRDGASGDNEQFFGPGTRLTVL.

This clonotype was observed many times. This chain's CDR3 is CASSLGDRAEETQYF. DNA of the CDR3: TGCGCCAGCAGCTTGGGGGACAGGGCAGAGGAGACCCAGTACTTC. The genes are TRBV5-1 and TRBJ2-5; 9 bases agree with TRBD1. The J segment lost 5 bases and the V segment lost 0 bases, leaving 5 bases of the junction unmatched. There are 15 residues in the CDR3. CDR1 SGHRS and CDR2 YFSETQ come from the germline V gene.

This clonotype has just a few counts. This chain uses TRBV9 with TRBJ2-1, with D unresolved. Trimming removed 1 base at V and 5 bases at J, with 10 bases between. CDR1 is SGDLS, CDR2 YYNGEE, per germline. The CDR3 has 14 amino acids. In nucleotides, the CDR3 is TGTGCCAGCAGCGTACTAGGAGTTGACAATGAGCAGTTCTTC. Residues: CASSVLGVDNEQFF.

The rearrangement uses TRBV3-1 and TRBJ1-4, with 10 bases lining up with TRBD1. V shed 4 bases, J shed 13 bases, and the junction held 6 bases outside the gene matches. Germline CDR1 reads LGHDT; CDR2 reads YNNKEL (reference sequence). The CDR3 spans 13 residues. The CDR3 sequence is CASSLGQGEGLFF. CDR3 in DNA: TGTGCCAGCAGCCTAGGACAGGGGGAAGGACTGTTTTTT.

V usage is TRBV28 and J usage is TRBJ2-7; tentative D call: TRBD1 (6 bases). Trimming left V 6 bases short and J 3 bases short, with 15 bases between. CDR1 is MDHEN, CDR2 SYDVKM, per germline. This CDR3 contains 14 residues. The chain's CDR3 is CASRLQGFRYEQYF. The CDR3 coding sequence is TGTGCCAGCAGGTTACAGGGCTTCCGCTACGAGCAGTACTTC.

The rearrangement links TRBV9 to TRBJ2-7; D may be TRBD1 (6 bases). CDR3 length: 15 amino acids. The V gene lost 3 bases and the J gene lost 6 bases, with 19 bases spanning the gap. CDR1 is SGDLS, CDR2 YYNGEE, per germline. Here the CDR3 reads CASSETGFSFSEQYF. CDR3 nucleotide sequence: TGTGCCAGCAGCGAAACAGGGTTTTCATTCTCCGAGCAGTACTTC.

This clonotype was recorded a few times. The chain joins TRBV5-1 to TRBJ2-4; D is ambiguous. CDR3 length equals 10 residues. V was trimmed by 3 bases and J by 7 bases, leaving 2 bases between them. Germline V gives CDR1 SGHRS, CDR2 YFSETQ. The CDR3 sequence is CASSWNIQYF. CDR3 in DNA: TGCGCCAGCAGCTGGAACATTCAGTACTTC.

This clonotype was counted many times. The chain employs TRBV29-1 and TRBJ2-1; 8 bases line up with TRBD1. The trim removed 6 bases at V and 6 bases at J, leaving 13 bases unmatched. Germline V gene lookup returns CDR1 SQVTM and CDR2 ANQGSEA. This CDR3 has 15 residues. CDR3 nucleotide sequence: TGCAGCGTCGTCATTTTCCAGGGGGCCATCAATGAGCAGTTCTTC. Translation: CSVVIFQGAINEQFF.

The CDR3 protein is CASSRSTGASSYNSPLHF. The CDR3 coding sequence is TGTGCCAGCAGCCGTTCGACAGGGGCAAGCTCCTATAATTCACCCCTCCACTTT. The chain employs TRBV7-6 and TRBJ1-6, with TRBD1 matching 8 bases. Germline CDR1 reads SGHVS; CDR2 reads FNYEAQ. The CDR3 covers 18 residues. V was pared by 5 bases and J by 0 bases, with 9 bases of the junction left unmatched.

This clonotype has a count of ten or more. The genes are TRBV7-2 and TRBJ1-1; 8 positions agree with TRBD1. The trim removed 1 base at V and 9 bases at J, leaving 7 bases unmatched. Germline CDR1 SGHTA, CDR2 FQGNSA. The CDR3 runs to 14 residues. CDR3: CASSLGTGRRKAFF. The CDR3 DNA reads TGTGCCAGCAGCTTAGGGACAGGGAGGAGGAAAGCTTTCTTT.

This chain links TRBV7-2 with TRBJ2-2; TRBD1 aligns across 7 bases. CDR3 length equals 15 residues. Germline V lookup: CDR1 SGHTA, CDR2 FQGNSA. V trimming: 5 bases; J trimming: 1 base; junction bases outside the gene matches: 4. The CDR3 DNA is TGTGCCAGCAGCCCTTGGACAGGGAACACCGGGGAGCTGTTTTTT. It yields the protein CASSPWTGNTGELFF.

This chain links TRBV19 with TRBJ2-3; 8 nucleotides line up with TRBD1. Germline CDR1 and CDR2: LNHDA and SQIVND (reference sequence). CDR3 length equals 17 residues. Trimming at V came to 5 bases and at J to 4 bases, leaving 14 bases not matched to a gene. As DNA, the CDR3 is TGTGCCAGTAGTCTAATGCCAACAGGGGGGTTCGCAGATACGCAGTATTTT. Protein product: CASSLMPTGGFADTQYF.

The rearrangement uses TRBV15 and TRBJ2-2; D remains unclear. The germline V gene has CDR1 LNHNV and CDR2 YYDKDF (reference sequence). The V end was cut by 0 bases, the J end by 4 bases, with 3 bases between. The CDR3 runs 13 residues. CDR3 in amino acids: CATSRDFTGELFF. The CDR3 bases are TGTGCCACCAGCAGAGATTTCACCGGGGAGCTGTTTTTT.